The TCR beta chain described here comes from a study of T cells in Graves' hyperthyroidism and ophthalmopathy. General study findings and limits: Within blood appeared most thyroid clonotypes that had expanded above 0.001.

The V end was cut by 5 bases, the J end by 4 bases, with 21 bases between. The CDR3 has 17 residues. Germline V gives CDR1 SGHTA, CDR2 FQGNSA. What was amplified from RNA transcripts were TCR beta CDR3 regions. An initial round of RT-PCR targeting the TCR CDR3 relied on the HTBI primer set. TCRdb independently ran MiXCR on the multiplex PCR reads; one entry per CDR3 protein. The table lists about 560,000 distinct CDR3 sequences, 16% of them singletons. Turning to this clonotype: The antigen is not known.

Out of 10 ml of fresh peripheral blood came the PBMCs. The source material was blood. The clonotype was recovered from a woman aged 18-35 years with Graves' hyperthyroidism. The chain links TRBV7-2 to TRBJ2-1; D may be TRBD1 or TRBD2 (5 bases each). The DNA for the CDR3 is TGTGCCAGCAGCCCACACACGGGGCTGATTACGTACAATGAGCAGTTCTTC. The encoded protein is CASSPHTGLITYNEQFF.